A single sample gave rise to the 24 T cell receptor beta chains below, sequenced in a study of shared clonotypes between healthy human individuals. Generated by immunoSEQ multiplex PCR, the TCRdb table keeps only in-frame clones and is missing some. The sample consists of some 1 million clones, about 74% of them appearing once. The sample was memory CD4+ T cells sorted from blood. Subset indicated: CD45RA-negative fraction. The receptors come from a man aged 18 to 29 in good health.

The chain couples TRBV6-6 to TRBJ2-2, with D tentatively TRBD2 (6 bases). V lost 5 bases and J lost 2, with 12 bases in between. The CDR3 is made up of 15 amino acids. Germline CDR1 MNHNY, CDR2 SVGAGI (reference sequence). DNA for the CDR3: TGTGCCAGCAGTGGGGCGGGATTCAACACCGGGGAGCTGTTTTTT. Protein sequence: CASSGAGFNTGELFF.

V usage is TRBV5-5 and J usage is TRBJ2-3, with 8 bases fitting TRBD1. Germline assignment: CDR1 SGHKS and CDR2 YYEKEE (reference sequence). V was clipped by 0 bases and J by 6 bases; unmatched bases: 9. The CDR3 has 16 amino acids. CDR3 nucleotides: TGTGCCAGCAGCTTGGCCCCAGGGGGCGCAGCGGATACGCAGTATTTT. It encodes CASSLAPGGAADTQYF.

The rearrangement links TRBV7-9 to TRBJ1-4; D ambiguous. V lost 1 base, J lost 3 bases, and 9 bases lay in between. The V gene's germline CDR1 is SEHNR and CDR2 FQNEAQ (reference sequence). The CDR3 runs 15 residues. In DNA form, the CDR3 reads TGTGCCAGCAGCTTAGGGTTGCAGGCTAATGAAAAACTGTTTTTT. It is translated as CASSLGLQANEKLFF.

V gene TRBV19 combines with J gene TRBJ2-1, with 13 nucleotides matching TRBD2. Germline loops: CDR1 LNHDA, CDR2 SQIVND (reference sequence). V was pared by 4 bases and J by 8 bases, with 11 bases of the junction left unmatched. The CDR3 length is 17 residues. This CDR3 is CASSTYWTSGGRDEQFF. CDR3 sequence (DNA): TGTGCCAGTAGTACCTATTGGACTAGCGGGGGCCGGGATGAGCAGTTCTTC.

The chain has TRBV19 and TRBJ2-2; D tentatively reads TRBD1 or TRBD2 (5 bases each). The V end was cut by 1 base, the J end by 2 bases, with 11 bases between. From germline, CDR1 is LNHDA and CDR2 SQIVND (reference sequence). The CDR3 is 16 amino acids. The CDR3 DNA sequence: TGTGCCAGTAGTATAGTCGGGGCAGGCAACACCGGGGAGCTGTTTTTT. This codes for CASSIVGAGNTGELFF.

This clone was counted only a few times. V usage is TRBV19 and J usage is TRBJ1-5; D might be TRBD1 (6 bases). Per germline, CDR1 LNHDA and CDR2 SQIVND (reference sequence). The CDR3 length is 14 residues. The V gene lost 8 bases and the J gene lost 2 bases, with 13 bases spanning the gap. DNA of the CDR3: TGTGCCAGTCAAGACGACAGGCGCAATCAGCCCCAGCATTTT. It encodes CASQDDRRNQPQHF.

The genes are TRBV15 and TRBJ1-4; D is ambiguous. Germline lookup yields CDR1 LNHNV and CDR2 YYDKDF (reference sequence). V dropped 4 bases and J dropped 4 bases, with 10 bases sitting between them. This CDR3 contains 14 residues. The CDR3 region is CATSISPLNEKLFF. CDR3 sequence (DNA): TGTGCCACCAGCATTAGCCCGCTTAATGAAAAACTGTTTTTT.

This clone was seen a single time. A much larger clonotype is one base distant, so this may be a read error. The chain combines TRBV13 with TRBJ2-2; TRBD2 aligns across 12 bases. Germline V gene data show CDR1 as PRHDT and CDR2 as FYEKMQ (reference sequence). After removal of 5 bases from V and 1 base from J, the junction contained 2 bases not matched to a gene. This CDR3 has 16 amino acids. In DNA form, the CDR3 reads TGTGCCAGCAGCCAACTAGCGGGAGGGAACACCGGGGAGCTGTTTTTT. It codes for CASSQLAGGNTGELFF.

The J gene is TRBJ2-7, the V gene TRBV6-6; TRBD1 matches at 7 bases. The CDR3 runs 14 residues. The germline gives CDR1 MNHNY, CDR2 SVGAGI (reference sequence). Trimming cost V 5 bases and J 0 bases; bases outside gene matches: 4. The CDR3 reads CASSMTGPSYEQYF. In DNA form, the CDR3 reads TGTGCCAGCAGTATGACAGGGCCCTCCTACGAGCAGTACTTC.

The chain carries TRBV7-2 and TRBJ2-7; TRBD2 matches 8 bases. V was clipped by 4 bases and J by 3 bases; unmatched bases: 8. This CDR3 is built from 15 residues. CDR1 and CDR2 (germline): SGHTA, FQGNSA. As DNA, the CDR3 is TGTGCCAGCAGCTACCAAGCGGGAGTCGGCTACGAGCAGTACTTC. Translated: CASSYQAGVGYEQYF. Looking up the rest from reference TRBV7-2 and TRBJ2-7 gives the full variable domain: GAGVSQSPSNKVTEKGKDVELRCDPISGHTALYWYRQSLGQGLEFLIYFQGNSAPDKSGLPSDRFSAERTGGSVSTLTIQRTQQEDSAVYLCASSYQAGVGYEQYFGPGTRLTVT.

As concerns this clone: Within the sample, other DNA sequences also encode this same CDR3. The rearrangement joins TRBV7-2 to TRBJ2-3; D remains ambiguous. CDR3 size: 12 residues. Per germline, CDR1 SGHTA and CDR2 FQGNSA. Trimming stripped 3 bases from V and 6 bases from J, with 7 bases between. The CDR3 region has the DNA TGTGCCAGCAGCTTTGGTACCGATACGCAGTATTTT. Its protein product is CASSFGTDTQYF.

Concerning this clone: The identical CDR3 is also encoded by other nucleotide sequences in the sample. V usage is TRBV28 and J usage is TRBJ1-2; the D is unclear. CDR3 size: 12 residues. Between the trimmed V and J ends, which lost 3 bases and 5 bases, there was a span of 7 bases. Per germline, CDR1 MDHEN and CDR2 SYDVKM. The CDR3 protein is CASSLNQYGYTF. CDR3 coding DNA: TGTGCCAGCAGTTTGAATCAATATGGCTACACCTTC.

The CDR3 loop is CASTGGGNEQYF. CDR3 sequence (DNA): TGTGCCAGCACAGGGGGAGGGAACGAGCAGTACTTC. The chain carries TRBV6-5 and TRBJ2-7; either TRBD1 or TRBD2 may fit D (7 bases each). This CDR3 region has 12 residues. Germline lookup yields CDR1 MNHEY and CDR2 SVGAGI. V was clipped by 7 bases and J by 5 bases, with 12 bases between them.

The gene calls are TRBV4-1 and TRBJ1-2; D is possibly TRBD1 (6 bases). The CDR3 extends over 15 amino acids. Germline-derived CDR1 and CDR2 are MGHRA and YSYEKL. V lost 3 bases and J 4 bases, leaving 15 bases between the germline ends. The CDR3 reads CASSQEGGPTYGYTF. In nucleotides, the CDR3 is TGCGCCAGCAGCCAGGAAGGGGGACCTACCTATGGCTACACCTTC.

The CDR3 DNA reads as TGTGCCAGCAGTTTAAGTACAACAAGGCGTCTGTTCTTC. It codes for CASSLSTTRRLFF. The chain is built from TRBV28 and TRBJ2-1; D is ambiguous. CDR3 length: 13 amino acids. The germline CDR1 and CDR2 sequences are MDHEN and SYDVKM. V was trimmed by 2 bases and J by 15 bases, leaving 17 bases between them. Full variable domain (missing parts from reference TRBV28 and TRBJ2-1): DVKVTQSSRYLVKRTGEKVFLECVQDMDHENMFWYRQDPGLGLRLIYFSYDVKMKEKGDIPEGYSVSREKKERFSLILESASTNQTSMYLCASSLSTTRRLFFGPGTRLTVL.

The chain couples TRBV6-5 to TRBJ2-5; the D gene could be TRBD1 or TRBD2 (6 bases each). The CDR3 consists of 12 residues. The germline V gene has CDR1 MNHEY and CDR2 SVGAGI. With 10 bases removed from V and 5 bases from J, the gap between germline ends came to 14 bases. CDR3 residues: CATTIGGETQYF. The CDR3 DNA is TGTGCCACCACCATAGGGGGGGAGACCCAGTACTTC.

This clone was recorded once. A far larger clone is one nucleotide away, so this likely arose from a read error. The DNA for the CDR3 is TGTGCCAGCAGCCTTAATATGAACACTGAAGCTTTCTTT. Its translation: CASSLNMNTEAFF. The V call is TRBV6-5, the J call TRBJ1-1, with unresolved D. This CDR3 spans 13 amino acids. Trimming shortened V by 6 bases and J by 0 bases, and 8 bases separated the two germline ends. Looked up from germline, CDR1 is MNHEY and CDR2 is SVGAGI.

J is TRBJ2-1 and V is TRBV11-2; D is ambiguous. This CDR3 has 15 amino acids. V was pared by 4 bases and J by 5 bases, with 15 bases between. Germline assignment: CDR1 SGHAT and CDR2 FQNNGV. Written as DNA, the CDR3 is TGTGCCAGCAGCTCCGGCAACTCGGTTAACAATGAGCAGTTCTTC. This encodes CASSSGNSVNNEQFF.

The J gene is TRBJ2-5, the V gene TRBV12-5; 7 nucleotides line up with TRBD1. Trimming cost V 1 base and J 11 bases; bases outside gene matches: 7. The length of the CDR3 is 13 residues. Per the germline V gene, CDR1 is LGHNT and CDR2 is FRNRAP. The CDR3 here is CASGLATGLEQYF. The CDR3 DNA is TGTGCTAGTGGTTTGGCGACAGGGTTAGAGCAGTACTTC.

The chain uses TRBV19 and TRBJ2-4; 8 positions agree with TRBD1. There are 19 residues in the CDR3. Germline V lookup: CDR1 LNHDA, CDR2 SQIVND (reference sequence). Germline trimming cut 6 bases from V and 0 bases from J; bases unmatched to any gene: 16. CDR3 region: CASSTTGTGGTTAKNIQYF. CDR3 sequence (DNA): TGTGCCAGTAGCACGACCGGGACAGGTGGTACTACAGCCAAAAACATTCAGTACTTC.

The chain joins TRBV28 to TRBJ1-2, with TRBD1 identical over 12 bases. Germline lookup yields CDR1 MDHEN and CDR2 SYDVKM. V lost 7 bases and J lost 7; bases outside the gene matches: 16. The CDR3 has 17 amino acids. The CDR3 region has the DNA TGTGCCAGCACTCGACCGGGACAGGGGGCGAAAGGTCGTGGCTACACCTTC. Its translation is CASTRPGQGAKGRGYTF.

In DNA form, the CDR3 reads TGTGCCAGCTCAGCCCTACAAGGGACCTTGAACACTGAAGCTTTCTTT. Protein product: CASSALQGTLNTEAFF. J is TRBJ1-1 and V is TRBV18, with D possibly being TRBD1 (5 bases). Germline loops: CDR1 KGHSH, CDR2 LQKENI. CDR3 length equals 16 residues. The germline V and J ends were trimmed by 5 bases and 0 bases, with 16 bases remaining between them.

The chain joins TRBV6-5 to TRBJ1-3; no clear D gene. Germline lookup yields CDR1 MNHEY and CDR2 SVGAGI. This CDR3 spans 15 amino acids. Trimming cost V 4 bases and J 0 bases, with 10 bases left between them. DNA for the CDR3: TGTGCCAGCAGTTCCCCCGTGGGCTCTGGAAACACCATATATTTT. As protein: CASSSPVGSGNTIYF.

CDR3 amino acids: CASQVGGPYEQYF. CDR3 DNA: TGTGCCAGCCAAGTCGGGGGACCCTACGAGCAGTACTTC. The V call is TRBV2, the J call TRBJ2-7; possibly TRBD2 for D (6 bases). Germline V gene data show CDR1 as SNHLY and CDR2 as FYNNEI. The germline V and J ends were trimmed by 8 bases and 2 bases, with 13 bases remaining between them. The CDR3 is made up of 13 amino acids.